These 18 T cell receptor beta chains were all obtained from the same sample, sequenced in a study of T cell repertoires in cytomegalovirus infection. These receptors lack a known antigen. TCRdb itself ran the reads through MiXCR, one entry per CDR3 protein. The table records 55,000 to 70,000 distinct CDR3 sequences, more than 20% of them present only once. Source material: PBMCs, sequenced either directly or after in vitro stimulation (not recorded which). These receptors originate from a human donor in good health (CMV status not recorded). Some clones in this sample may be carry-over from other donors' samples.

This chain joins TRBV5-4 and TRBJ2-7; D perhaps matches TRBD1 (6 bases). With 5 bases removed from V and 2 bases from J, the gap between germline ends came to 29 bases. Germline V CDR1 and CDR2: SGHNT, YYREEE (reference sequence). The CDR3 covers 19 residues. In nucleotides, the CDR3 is TGTGCCAGCAGGTCCCAGGGGCGCACCGGAGCCGACCACACCTACGAGCAGTACTTC. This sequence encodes CASRSQGRTGADHTYEQYF. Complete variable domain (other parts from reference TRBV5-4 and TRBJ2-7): ETGVTQSPTHLIKTRGQQVTLRCSSQSGHNTVSWYQQALGQGPQFIFQYYREEENGRGNFPPRFSGLQFPNYSSELNVNALELDDSALYLCASRSQGRTGADHTYEQYFGPGTRLTVT.

In DNA form, the CDR3 reads TGTGCCAGCAGTCCCTCTAGCGGGAGGCTGTTTGAGCAGTTCTTC. The encoded protein is CASSPSSGRLFEQFF. The chain uses TRBV28 and TRBJ2-1; 11 nucleotides align to TRBD2. Germline values: CDR1 MDHEN, CDR2 SYDVKM. The ends lost 5 bases at V and 9 bases at J; junction bases unmatched: 9. The CDR3 loop spans 15 amino acids.

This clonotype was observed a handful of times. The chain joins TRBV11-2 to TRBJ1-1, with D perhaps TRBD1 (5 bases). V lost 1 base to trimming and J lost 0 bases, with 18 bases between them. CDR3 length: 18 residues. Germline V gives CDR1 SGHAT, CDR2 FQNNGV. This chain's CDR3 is CASSLGARVLSMNTEAFF. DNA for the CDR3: TGTGCCAGCAGCTTAGGTGCCAGGGTGCTCTCAATGAACACTGAAGCTTTCTTT.

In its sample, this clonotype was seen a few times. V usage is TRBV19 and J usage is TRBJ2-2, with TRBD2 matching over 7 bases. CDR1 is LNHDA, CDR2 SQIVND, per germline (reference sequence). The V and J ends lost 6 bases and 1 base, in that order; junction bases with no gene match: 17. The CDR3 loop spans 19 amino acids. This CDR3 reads CASRSSGVFTLWNTGELFF. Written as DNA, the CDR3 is TGTGCCAGTAGGTCTAGCGGTGTGTTTACCCTGTGGAACACCGGGGAGCTGTTTTTT.

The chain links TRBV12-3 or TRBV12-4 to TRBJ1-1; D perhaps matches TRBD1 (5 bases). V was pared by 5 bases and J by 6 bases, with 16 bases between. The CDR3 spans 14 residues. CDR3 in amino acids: CASSLSHRGAEAFF. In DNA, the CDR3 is TGTGCCAGCAGTCTGTCCCACCGGGGCGCTGAAGCTTTCTTT.

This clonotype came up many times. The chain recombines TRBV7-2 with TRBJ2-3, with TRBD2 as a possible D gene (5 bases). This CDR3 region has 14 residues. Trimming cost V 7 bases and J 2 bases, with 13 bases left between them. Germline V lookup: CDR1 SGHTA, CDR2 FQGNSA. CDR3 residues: CASTLAGHTDTQYF. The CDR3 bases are TGTGCCAGCACCCTCGCGGGCCACACAGATACGCAGTATTTT.

CDR3 residues: CASSHAEGGENEKLFF. CDR3 DNA: TGTGCCAGCAGTCACGCCGAGGGCGGCGAAAATGAAAAACTGTTTTTT. This rearrangement joins TRBV28 to TRBJ1-4; D ambiguous. CDR1 and CDR2 (germline): MDHEN, SYDVKM. Deletions cut 5 bases from V and 5 bases from J, with 18 bases between. The CDR3 length is 16 residues.

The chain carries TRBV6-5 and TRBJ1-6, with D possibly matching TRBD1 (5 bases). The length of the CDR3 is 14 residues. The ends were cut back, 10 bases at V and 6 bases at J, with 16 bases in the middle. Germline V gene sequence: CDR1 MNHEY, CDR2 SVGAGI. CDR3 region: CATAGSRANSPLHF. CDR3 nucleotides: TGTGCCACCGCGGGGAGCAGGGCTAATTCACCCCTCCACTTT.

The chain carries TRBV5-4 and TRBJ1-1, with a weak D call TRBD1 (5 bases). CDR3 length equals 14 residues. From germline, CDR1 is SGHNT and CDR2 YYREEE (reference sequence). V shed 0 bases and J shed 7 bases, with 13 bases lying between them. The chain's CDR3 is CASSLGQLKIEAFF. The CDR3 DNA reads TGTGCCAGCAGCTTGGGACAGCTGAAAATTGAAGCTTTCTTT.

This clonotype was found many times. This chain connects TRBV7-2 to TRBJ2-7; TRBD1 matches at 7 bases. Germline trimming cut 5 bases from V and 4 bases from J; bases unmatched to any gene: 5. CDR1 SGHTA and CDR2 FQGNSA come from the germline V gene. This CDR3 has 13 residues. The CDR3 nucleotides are TGTGCCAGCAGCCCAACAGGGGAGTACGAGCAGTACGTC. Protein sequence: CASSPTGEYEQYV.

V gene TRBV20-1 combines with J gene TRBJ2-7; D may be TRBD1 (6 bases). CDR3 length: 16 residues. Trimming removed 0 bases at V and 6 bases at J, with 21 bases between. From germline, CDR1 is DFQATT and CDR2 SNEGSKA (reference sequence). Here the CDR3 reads CSARDPAAGVDGEQYF. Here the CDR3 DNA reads TGCAGTGCTAGAGATCCGGCGGCAGGGGTTGACGGCGAGCAGTACTTC.

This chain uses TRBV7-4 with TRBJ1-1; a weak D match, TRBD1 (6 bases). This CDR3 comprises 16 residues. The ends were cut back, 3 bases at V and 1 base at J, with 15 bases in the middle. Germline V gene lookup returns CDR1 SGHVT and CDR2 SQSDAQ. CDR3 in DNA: TGTGCCAGCAGCTTTACCGCGGACAGCGGGAACACTGAAGCTTTCTTT. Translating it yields CASSFTADSGNTEAFF.

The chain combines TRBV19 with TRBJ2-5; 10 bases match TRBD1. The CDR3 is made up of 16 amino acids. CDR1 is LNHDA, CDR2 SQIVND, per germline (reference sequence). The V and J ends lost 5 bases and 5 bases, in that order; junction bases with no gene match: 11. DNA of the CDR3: TGTGCCAGTAGTCTCTCCGGGGACAGGGGTATGGAGACCCAGTACTTC. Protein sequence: CASSLSGDRGMETQYF.

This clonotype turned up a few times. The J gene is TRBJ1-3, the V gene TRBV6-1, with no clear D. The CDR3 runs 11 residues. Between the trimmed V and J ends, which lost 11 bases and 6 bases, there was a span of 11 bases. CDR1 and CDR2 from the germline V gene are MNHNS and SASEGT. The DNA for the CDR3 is TGTGCCGGTTCATGGGAAAACACCATATATTTT. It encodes CAGSWENTIYF.

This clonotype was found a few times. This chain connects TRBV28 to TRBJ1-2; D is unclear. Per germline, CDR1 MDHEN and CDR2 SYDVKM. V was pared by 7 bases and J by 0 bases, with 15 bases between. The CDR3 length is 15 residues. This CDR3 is CASIEGLGTNYGYTF. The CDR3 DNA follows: TGTGCCAGCATTGAAGGGTTGGGCACTAACTATGGCTACACCTTC.

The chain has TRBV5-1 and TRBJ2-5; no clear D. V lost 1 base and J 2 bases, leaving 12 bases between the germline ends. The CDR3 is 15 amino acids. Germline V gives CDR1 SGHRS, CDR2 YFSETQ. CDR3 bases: TGCGCCAGCAGCTTGTCGGGTCAGTCTCAAGAGACCCAGTACTTC. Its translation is CASSLSGQSQETQYF.

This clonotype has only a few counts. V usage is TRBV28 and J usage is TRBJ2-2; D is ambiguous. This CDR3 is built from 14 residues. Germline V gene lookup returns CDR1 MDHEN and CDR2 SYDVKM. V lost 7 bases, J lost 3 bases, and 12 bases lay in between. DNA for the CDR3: TGTGCCAGCACCCCCCCGTATTACACCGGGGAGCTGTTTTTT. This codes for CASTPPYYTGELFF.

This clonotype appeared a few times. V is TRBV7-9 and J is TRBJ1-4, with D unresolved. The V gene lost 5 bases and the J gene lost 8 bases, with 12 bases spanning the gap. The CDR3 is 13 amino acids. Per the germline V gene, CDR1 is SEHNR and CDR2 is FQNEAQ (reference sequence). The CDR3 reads CASSRNALEKLFF. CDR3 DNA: TGTGCCAGCAGCCGGAATGCCTTAGAAAAACTGTTTTTT.